This T cell receptor (beta chain) was found in a study of blood T cells in healthy people across ages. Study-wide findings and caveats: Per million T cells, TCR beta diversity dropped roughly linearly as age increased.

Sample-barcoded 5' priming and a J-beta primer mix drove a second PCR of 7 to 11 cycles. MiXCR was run by TCRdb on the 5' RACE reads, yielding one entry per CDR3 protein. This sample has 780,000 or so distinct CDR3 sequences, with just under 25% found just once. As concerns this clonotype: The antigen is undetermined.

The CDR3 runs 15 residues. The J segment lost 1 base and the V segment lost 3 bases, leaving 5 bases of the junction unmatched. CDR1 is MGHRA, CDR2 YSYEKL, per germline. These data are also associated with another study on T cells of mothers and their children.

This TCR came from a boy younger than 18 in good health. Sequencing was performed on blood. The V gene is TRBV4-1, the J gene TRBJ1-1; TRBD1 aligns across 7 bases. This chain's CDR3 is CASSQPGQTNTEAFF. CDR3 DNA sequence: TGCGCCAGCAGCCAGCCGGGACAGACGAACACTGAAGCTTTCTTT.